This T cell receptor beta chain was identified during a study of control samples from healthy donors and cancer patients. Sequencing was performed with immunoSEQ multiplex PCR; in TCRdb, only in-frame clones are kept and a portion is missing. This sample carries tens of thousands of clones, 80% to 95% of them seen once, and the ten largest clones take roughly 1.5%. The CDR3 is 19 residues long. Per germline, CDR1 MGHRA and CDR2 YSYEKL. V was cut by 4 bases and J by 0 bases, with 22 bases left in between. The chain combines TRBV4-1 with TRBJ1-5, with D perhaps TRBD1 (5 bases). Sequences were obtained from blood. The sequence was collected from a woman aged 25 to 39 in good health. CDR3 region: CASSPKYRDLAYSNQPQHF. CDR3 DNA sequence: TGCGCCAGCAGCCCCAAATATAGGGACTTAGCATATAGCAATCAGCCCCAGCATTTT.